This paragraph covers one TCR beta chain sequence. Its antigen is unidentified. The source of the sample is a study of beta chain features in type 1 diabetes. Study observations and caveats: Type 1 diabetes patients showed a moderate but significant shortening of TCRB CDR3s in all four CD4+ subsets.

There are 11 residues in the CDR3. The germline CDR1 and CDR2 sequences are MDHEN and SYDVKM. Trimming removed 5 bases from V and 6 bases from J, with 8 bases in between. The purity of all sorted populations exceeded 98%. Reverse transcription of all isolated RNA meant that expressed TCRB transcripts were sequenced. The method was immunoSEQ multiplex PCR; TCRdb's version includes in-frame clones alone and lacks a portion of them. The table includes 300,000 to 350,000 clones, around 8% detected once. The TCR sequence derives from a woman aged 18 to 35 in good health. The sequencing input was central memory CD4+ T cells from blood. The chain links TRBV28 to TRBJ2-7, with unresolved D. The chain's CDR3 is CASSARFEQYF. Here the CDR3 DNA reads TGTGCCAGCAGTGCCCGCTTCGAGCAGTACTTC.